This T cell receptor beta chain was profiled in a study of response to subunit inactivated influenza vaccine. Broader study findings: The authors offered the suggestion that each seasonal influenza vaccination recruits few new T cells.

This clonotype has ten or more counts. Its antigen remains unknown. TCRdb called the RT-PCR reads again in MiXCR, with one record for every CDR3 protein. The sample lists over 450,000 distinct CDR3 sequences; roughly 13% were seen once. Trimming at V came to 5 bases and at J to 6 bases, leaving 5 bases not matched to a gene. The length of the CDR3 is 15 residues. The sequencing used PBMCs from blood, collected about 40 days after vaccination. The clonotype originates from a man aged 45-65 years who received an inactivated influenza vaccine. The chain recombines TRBV12-3 or TRBV12-4 with TRBJ2-1, with 12 bases fitting TRBD2. CDR3 in amino acids: CASSTSGRLVNEQFF. DNA of the CDR3: TGTGCCAGCAGTACTAGCGGGAGGCTGGTCAATGAGCAGTTCTTC.